The 27 T cell receptor beta chains presented below share a single source sample, sequenced in a study of response to subunit inactivated influenza vaccine. TCRdb re-derived calls from the RT-PCR reads in MiXCR, one entry per CDR3 protein. Of 500,000 to 750,000 distinct CDR3 sequences in the sample, 11% to 15% were seen once. This sample comprised PBMCs from blood, obtained roughly 12 days after vaccination. These receptors all stem from a man aged 50 to 60 who received an inactivated influenza vaccine.

CDR3 amino acids: CASSDSVTSTDTQYF. CDR3 DNA: TGTGCCAGCAGTGATAGCGTGACTAGCACAGATACGCAGTATTTT. The genes are TRBV2 and TRBJ2-3, with TRBD2 as a possible D gene (5 bases). Germline CDR1 and CDR2: SNHLY and FYNNEI. The V end lost 3 bases, the J end lost 0 bases, and 10 bases lay between the germline ends. The CDR3 loop spans 15 amino acids.

About this clonotype: One end of the junction fails to match germline, which may point to a read error. The V gene is TRBV5-1, the J gene TRBJ2-3; 8 bases are shared with TRBD1. The CDR3 is 15 residues long. In germline, CDR1 is SGHRS, CDR2 YFSETQ. Written as DNA, the CDR3 is TGCGCCAGCAGCTTGGGAGGGACAGGAACAGGTACGCAGTATTTT. Its protein is CASSLGGTGTGTQYF.

This chain joins TRBV10-1 and TRBJ2-7, with 7 bases lining up with TRBD2. Germline values: CDR1 WNHNN, CDR2 SYGVQD (reference sequence). This CDR3 comprises 15 residues. V trimming: 4 bases; J trimming: 7 bases; junction bases outside the gene matches: 13. CDR3 nucleotide sequence: TGCGCCAGCAGTGCGGCCGGGTGGCGGGGGAGAGAGCAGTACTTC. It codes for CASSAAGWRGREQYF.

The V gene is TRBV11-1, the J gene TRBJ2-5; tentatively, D is TRBD2 (7 bases). The CDR3 runs to 18 residues. Germline loops: CDR1 SGHAT, CDR2 FQDESV (reference sequence). Trimming stripped 6 bases from V and 3 bases from J, with 26 bases between. The CDR3 coding sequence is TGTGCCAGCAGTAAAGACCCGCGGGGGCCACGCGGTAAAGAGACCCAGTACTTC. This translates into CASSKDPRGPRGKETQYF.

The chain recombines TRBV20-1 with TRBJ2-4, with 7 bases lining up with TRBD1. Germline V gives CDR1 DFQATT, CDR2 SNEGSKA (reference sequence). V was clipped by 3 bases and J by 6 bases; unmatched bases: 8. This CDR3 region has 14 residues. This CDR3 reads CSARRSDRLNIQYF. CDR3 DNA: TGCAGTGCTAGGAGATCGGACAGGTTAAACATTCAGTACTTC.

This clonotype has at least ten counts. V is TRBV19 and J is TRBJ2-5; D may be TRBD1 or TRBD2 (5 bases each). CDR1 is LNHDA, CDR2 SQIVND, per germline (reference sequence). The length of the CDR3 is 13 residues. Trimming took 5 bases from V and 1 from J, leaving 8 bases between them. CDR3 region: CASSAGTQETQYF. In DNA form, the CDR3 reads TGTGCCAGTAGTGCCGGGACCCAAGAGACCCAGTACTTC.

Many counts were recorded for this clonotype. The V and J genes are TRBV3-1 and TRBJ2-5, with no clear D. There are 11 residues in the CDR3. Germline CDR1 LGHDT, CDR2 YNNKEL (reference sequence). Trimming removed 1 base from V and 4 bases from J, with 1 base in between. The CDR3 here is CASSQVETQYF. CDR3 DNA: TGTGCCAGCAGCCAAGTAGAGACCCAGTACTTC.

The rearrangement links TRBV7-2 to TRBJ2-2; 8 bases align to TRBD2. The CDR3 length is 15 residues. V was clipped by 2 bases and J by 5 bases; unmatched bases: 4. Germline CDR1 reads SGHTA; CDR2 reads FQGNSA. The CDR3 sequence is CASSLSGSRTGELFF. CDR3 DNA sequence: TGTGCCAGCAGCTTAAGCGGGAGTCGTACCGGGGAGCTGTTTTTT.

The V and J genes are TRBV20-1 and TRBJ2-1, with D possibly matching TRBD2 (6 bases). Trimming pared 4 bases from V and 7 bases from J, leaving 17 bases between. Germline loops: CDR1 DFQATT, CDR2 SNEGSKA (reference sequence). This CDR3 region has 14 residues. For the CDR3, the DNA is TGCAGTGCTAAGAGCGGAGGGTGGCTAAATGAGCAGTTCTTC. Its translation: CSAKSGGWLNEQFF.

This clonotype showed up just a few times. The chain couples TRBV4-3 to TRBJ2-1; TRBD1 agrees at 8 bases. V lost 0 bases, J lost 12 bases, and 7 bases stayed unmatched. Per the germline V gene, CDR1 is LGHNA and CDR2 is YSLEER. There are 14 residues in the CDR3. The CDR3: CASSQDQGAPPQFF. The CDR3, as DNA: TGCGCCAGCAGCCAAGACCAGGGGGCCCCTCCGCAGTTCTTC.

The sample holds a few counts of this clonotype. The CDR3 loop is CSAREGGGSNQPQHF. The CDR3 DNA sequence: TGCAGTGCTAGAGAGGGTGGGGGCAGCAATCAGCCCCAGCATTTT. The rearrangement joins TRBV20-1 to TRBJ1-5, with D maybe TRBD1 (6 bases). V gave up 0 bases and J gave up 1 base, with 10 bases separating them. The V gene's germline CDR1 is DFQATT and CDR2 SNEGSKA (reference sequence). The CDR3 totals 15 residues.

There are a few counts of this clonotype. This chain uses TRBV7-9 with TRBJ2-4, with unresolved D. Trimming removed 4 bases at V and 1 base at J, with 8 bases between. The CDR3 loop spans 14 amino acids. Germline assignment: CDR1 SEHNR and CDR2 FQNEAQ (reference sequence). The CDR3 sequence: CASSSTLAKNIQYF. CDR3 sequence (DNA): TGTGCCAGCAGCTCCACTCTGGCCAAAAACATTCAGTACTTC.

The V gene is TRBV7-2, the J gene TRBJ2-7; D is possibly TRBD1 or TRBD2 (5 bases each). Trimming pared 0 bases from V and 0 bases from J, leaving 15 bases between. The CDR3 sequence is 17 residues long. CDR1 and CDR2 from the germline V gene are SGHTA and FQGNSA. CDR3 DNA: TGTGCCAGCAGCTTAGCGGGACGGGCCCCCAGCTCCTACGAGCAGTACTTC. Its protein product is CASSLAGRAPSSYEQYF. The variable domain in full, completed from reference TRBV7-2 and TRBJ2-7, reads GAGVSQSPSNKVTEKGKDVELRCDPISGHTALYWYRQSLGQGLEFLIYFQGNSAPDKSGLPSDRFSAERTGGSVSTLTIQRTQQEDSAVYLCASSLAGRAPSSYEQYFGPGTRLTVT.

The rearrangement links TRBV2 to TRBJ1-4, with 11 bases that match TRBD1. In germline, CDR1 is SNHLY, CDR2 FYNNEI. This CDR3 is built from 15 residues. V was pared by 7 bases and J by 7 bases, with 8 bases of the junction left unmatched. The CDR3 DNA reads TGTGCCAGCACCGGACAGGGGGCGGGAGGTGAAAAACTGTTTTTT. Translating it yields CASTGQGAGGEKLFF.

This clonotype was observed a few times. The rearrangement links TRBV28 to TRBJ2-1; unclear D gene. V lost 3 bases and J 7 bases, leaving 10 bases between the germline ends. The germline gives CDR1 MDHEN, CDR2 SYDVKM. The CDR3 runs 13 residues. The CDR3 DNA reads TGTGCCAGCAGTTTTAACTTACTTAATGAGCAGTTCTTC. Amino acid sequence: CASSFNLLNEQFF.

The rearrangement joins TRBV28 to TRBJ2-7; TRBD1 aligns across 7 bases. V dropped 5 bases and J dropped 6; count of bases not matched to a gene: 10. The CDR3 length is 14 residues. Germline CDR1 and CDR2: MDHEN and SYDVKM. DNA for the CDR3: TGTGCCAGCAGTCCTTCGGGACAGTCGGGCGAGCAGTACTTC. This codes for CASSPSGQSGEQYF.

This chain connects TRBV25-1 to TRBJ2-3, with D possibly being TRBD2 (6 bases). Trimming took 3 bases from V and 6 from J, leaving 10 bases between them. This CDR3 comprises 13 residues. Looked up from germline, CDR1 is MGHDK and CDR2 is SYGVNS. The CDR3 DNA reads as TGTGCCAGCAGTGAGGCCGGAGGGGATACGCAGTATTTT. Translating it yields CASSEAGGDTQYF.

There are many counts of this clonotype. V gene TRBV28 combines with J gene TRBJ1-5; no reliable D call. V lost 10 bases and J lost 0, with 10 bases in between. Germline values: CDR1 MDHEN, CDR2 SYDVKM. The CDR3 is 13 residues long. This chain's CDR3 is CATDRDSNQPQHF. CDR3 sequence (DNA): TGTGCCACCGACCGGGATAGCAATCAGCCCCAGCATTTT.

The rearrangement joins TRBV4-3 to TRBJ1-2; D not certain. This CDR3 is built from 15 residues. Trimming cost V 0 bases and J 4 bases, with 12 bases left between them. Per the germline V gene, CDR1 is LGHNA and CDR2 is YSLEER. The CDR3: CASSQDLKARYGYTF. CDR3 coding DNA: TGCGCCAGCAGCCAAGATCTTAAGGCCCGCTATGGCTACACCTTC.

This rearrangement joins TRBV24-1 to TRBJ2-3; perhaps D is TRBD1 or TRBD2 (6 bases each). The V end was cut by 7 bases, the J end by 5 bases, with 12 bases between. From germline, CDR1 is KGHDR and CDR2 SFDVKD. The length of the CDR3 is 13 residues. CDR3 DNA sequence: TGTGCCACCAGGAGAAGGGGGGAAGATACGCAGTATTTT. Protein product: CATRRRGEDTQYF.

This clonotype was found once. This chain connects TRBV18 to TRBJ2-3; 9 bases fit TRBD1. CDR1 is KGHSH, CDR2 LQKENI, per germline. This CDR3 region has 15 residues. The trim removed 4 bases at V and 1 base at J, leaving 3 bases unmatched. CDR3 nucleotide sequence: TGTGCCAGCTCACGAAACAGGGGGCGCACAGATACGCAGTATTTT. Encoded protein: CASSRNRGRTDTQYF.

This chain connects TRBV24-1 to TRBJ2-3; D gene ambiguous. The CDR3 is 12 residues long. V gave up 4 bases and J gave up 6 bases, with 7 bases separating them. Germline CDR1 is KGHDR and CDR2 is SFDVKD. DNA for the CDR3: TGTGCCACCAGTGACGCCCGTGATACGCAGTATTTT. Translation gives CATSDARDTQYF.

The V call is TRBV27, the J call TRBJ2-3; maybe TRBD2 (6 bases). Trimming pared 3 bases from V and 7 bases from J, leaving 17 bases between. The CDR3 has 15 residues. CDR1 MNHEY and CDR2 SMNVEV come from the germline V gene (reference sequence). The CDR3 reads CASSLAGRIHHTQYF. CDR3 nucleotide sequence: TGTGCCAGCAGTTTGGCGGGACGGATTCATCATACGCAGTATTTT.

This clonotype was seen only once. This rearrangement joins TRBV5-4 to TRBJ2-5; 9 bases align to TRBD1. Germline CDR1 and CDR2: SGHNT and YYREEE (reference sequence). The CDR3 runs 14 residues. Germline trimming cut 4 bases from V and 7 bases from J; bases unmatched to any gene: 8. The CDR3 region has the DNA TGTGCCAGCAGCCCTGGACAGGGGAAGGGGACCCAGTACTTC. This translates into CASSPGQGKGTQYF.

As to this clonotype: A clone one base away is much larger, so this may be a read error. This chain links TRBV14 with TRBJ2-7; 8 bases are shared with TRBD2. J lost 3 bases, V lost 0 bases, and 1 base had no gene match. CDR3 size: 14 residues. Germline V gene data show CDR1 as SGHDN and CDR2 as FVKESK. The CDR3 loop is CASSQDAGGYEQYF. CDR3 DNA: TGTGCCAGCAGCCAAGATGCGGGGGGCTACGAGCAGTACTTC.

In the case of this clonotype: One end of the junction fails to match germline, which may point to a read error. The chain joins TRBV20-1 to TRBJ2-3; TRBD2 agrees at 11 bases. CDR3 length equals 17 residues. Germline V gives CDR1 DFQATT, CDR2 SNEGSKA (reference sequence). The CDR3 DNA reads as TGCTGTGCTAGAGATCTCCGACTAGCGGGGCCCACAGATACGCAGTATTTT. It specifies CCARDLRLAGPTDTQYF.

This clonotype was picked up a small number of times. The V and J genes are TRBV6-2 or TRBV6-3 and TRBJ2-6; no firm D call. From germline, CDR1 is MNHEY and CDR2 SVGEGT. V lost 0 bases and J lost 0, with 3 bases in between. This CDR3 is 15 amino acids long. The CDR3 sequence: CASSYSASGANVLTF. CDR3 nucleotides: TGTGCCAGCAGTTACTCGGCCTCTGGGGCCAACGTCCTGACTTTC.